This section outlines one T cell receptor beta chain sequence together with its context. What it binds is unknown. The sample originates from a study of T cells in Graves' hyperthyroidism and ophthalmopathy. TCR beta CDR3 regions were amplified from RNA. HTBI primers drove first-round RT-PCR of the TCR CDR3. TCRdb re-called the multiplex PCR reads with MiXCR, one entry per CDR3 protein. The sample lists nearly 600,000 distinct CDR3 sequences, about 15% seen once, with more than 4.5% in the top ten. Regarding the study as a whole: For ophthalmopathy, model prediction preceded onset by a median roughly 6.5 months.

The CDR3 is 14 amino acids. CDR1 is MGHRA and CDR2 is YSYEKL in the germline V gene. J lost 6 bases, V lost 4 bases, and 5 bases had no gene match. The chain couples TRBV4-1 to TRBJ2-2, with 7 bases aligning to TRBD1. The sequence was collected from a woman under 40 with Graves' hyperthyroidism that later progressed to Graves' ophthalmopathy. Sequencing was done on a sample of blood. As DNA, the CDR3 is TGCGCCAGCAGCCTAAAGGGGGCGGCCGGGGAGCTGTTTTTT. As protein: CASSLKGAAGELFF.